The 26 T cell receptor beta chains below all came from one sample that was sequenced in a study of blood T cell repertoires in COVID-19. Data came from immunoSEQ multiplex PCR; TCRdb stores just in-frame clones and leaves some out. The sample carries approximately 110,000 clones, 88% recorded once. The sample was peripheral blood. These receptors were taken from a woman in her fifties or sixties with active or convalescent COVID-19.

The V and J genes are TRBV11-1 and TRBJ2-1, with 11 bases fitting TRBD2. The CDR3 length is 15 residues. Germline CDR1 SGHAT, CDR2 FQDESV (reference sequence). The V segment lost 6 bases and the J segment 6 bases; nucleotides outside the gene matches: 7. CDR3 DNA sequence: TGTGCCAGCAGTTACGGGACTAGCGGAGGCAATGAGCAGTTCTTC. Its protein product is CASSYGTSGGNEQFF.

The count of this clone is one. This rearrangement joins TRBV5-4 to TRBJ2-5; possibly TRBD2 for D (6 bases). In germline, CDR1 is SGHNT, CDR2 YYREEE (reference sequence). The CDR3 has 14 amino acids. The V end lost 4 bases, the J end lost 5 bases, and 15 bases lay between the germline ends. This CDR3 reads CASSRDSGRETQYF. CDR3 bases: TGTGCCAGCAGCCGGGACTCGGGGAGGGAGACCCAGTACTTC.

The genes are TRBV27 and TRBJ2-2, with no clear D. The CDR3 runs 14 residues. The germline gives CDR1 MNHEY, CDR2 SMNVEV (reference sequence). Trimming took 4 bases from V and 5 from J, leaving 11 bases between them. CDR3 amino acids: CASSWAAYTGELFF. CDR3 nucleotides: TGTGCCAGCAGTTGGGCAGCCTATACCGGGGAGCTGTTTTTT.

The chain uses TRBV7-6 and TRBJ2-2, with 8 positions matching TRBD1. With 1 base clipped from V and 0 bases from J, the junction kept 1 base outside the gene matches. The CDR3 covers 16 residues. Germline CDR1 is SGHVS and CDR2 is FNYEAQ. Here the CDR3 DNA reads TGTGCCAGCAGCTTAGAGGGACAGGCGAACACCGGGGAGCTGTTTTTT. It encodes CASSLEGQANTGELFF.

The rearrangement links TRBV30 to TRBJ2-1; D perhaps matches TRBD2 (6 bases). CDR3 length: 15 amino acids. The V gene's germline CDR1 is GTSNPN and CDR2 SVGIG (reference sequence). Trimming cost V 5 bases and J 6 bases, with 20 bases left between them. The CDR3 DNA is TGTGCCTGGGCGCCCAAGGGAGGCCTCGGCAATGAGCAGTTCTTC. This sequence encodes CAWAPKGGLGNEQFF.

The chain uses TRBV2 and TRBJ2-2; possible D gene TRBD2, 6 bases. This CDR3 has 13 amino acids. The V end was cut by 7 bases, the J end by 4 bases, with 10 bases between. Germline lookup yields CDR1 SNHLY and CDR2 FYNNEI. The CDR3: CASNGRGTGELFF. In nucleotides, the CDR3 is TGTGCCAGCAACGGGAGAGGCACCGGGGAGCTGTTTTTT.

The V call is TRBV24-1, the J call TRBJ2-5; possibly TRBD2 for D (5 bases). The V end lost 7 bases, the J end lost 4 bases, and 15 bases lay between the germline ends. The V gene's germline CDR1 is KGHDR and CDR2 SFDVKD. The CDR3 has 14 amino acids. The CDR3 reads CATSPDSVRETQYF. The CDR3 nucleotides read TGTGCCACCAGCCCTGATAGCGTCAGAGAGACCCAGTACTTC.

The J gene is TRBJ2-7, the V gene TRBV19; no firm D call. Trimming pared 10 bases from V and 7 bases from J, leaving 14 bases between. The CDR3 spans 11 residues. Germline V gene lookup returns CDR1 LNHDA and CDR2 SQIVND (reference sequence). CDR3 sequence: CATQSGREQYF. The CDR3 DNA reads TGTGCCACCCAAAGTGGCAGGGAGCAGTACTTC.

This clone occurred once. J is TRBJ2-7 and V is TRBV6-9; TRBD1 agrees at 10 bases. Germline V gene sequence: CDR1 MNHGY, CDR2 SVAAGI. The CDR3 has 17 residues. After removal of 2 bases from V and 4 bases from J, the junction contained 11 bases not matched to a gene. Written as DNA, the CDR3 is TGTGCCAGCAGTTATCCAGTGAGGGACAGGGGCCAATACGAGCAGTACTTC. It translates to CASSYPVRDRGQYEQYF.

The CDR3 spells CASIQGGSGNTIYF. DNA of the CDR3: TGTGCCAGCATACAGGGGGGCTCTGGAAACACCATATATTTT. V usage is TRBV28 and J usage is TRBJ1-3; 8 nucleotides align to TRBD1. CDR1 is MDHEN, CDR2 SYDVKM, per germline. J lost 0 bases, V lost 7 bases, and 2 bases had no gene match. The CDR3 is 14 residues long.

The genes are TRBV12-3 or TRBV12-4 and TRBJ1-1; no reliable D call. The length of the CDR3 is 13 residues. V was clipped by 4 bases and J by 10 bases, with 16 bases between them. CDR3 loop: CASSSTLKVRAFF. The CDR3 nucleotides are TGTGCCAGCAGTTCTACTCTCAAAGTACGAGCTTTCTTT.

The J gene is TRBJ2-7, the V gene TRBV2, with a tentative D call TRBD2 (5 bases). Trimming removed 8 bases at V and 3 bases at J, with 14 bases between. The length of the CDR3 is 13 residues. Germline V CDR1 and CDR2: SNHLY, FYNNEI. The CDR3, as DNA: TGTGCCAGCGGGAGAGGGATTAGCTACGAGCAGTACTTC. Encoded protein: CASGRGISYEQYF. Complete variable domain (other parts from reference TRBV2 and TRBJ2-7): EPEVTQTPSHQVTQMGQEVILRCVPISNHLYFYWYRQILGQKVEFLVSFYNNEISEKSEIFDDQFSVERPDGSNFTLKIRSTKLEDSAMYFCASGRGISYEQYFGPGTRLTVT.

The chain joins TRBV18 to TRBJ1-3, with 9 bases that match TRBD1. The CDR3 loop spans 20 amino acids. V shed 5 bases, J shed 1 base, and the junction held 18 bases outside the gene matches. Germline CDR1 KGHSH, CDR2 LQKENI. The CDR3 DNA reads as TGTGCCAGCTCAACCTGGACAGGGGTTGGCTCTACGCGATCTGGAAACACCATATATTTT. Its protein product is CASSTWTGVGSTRSGNTIYF.

The rearrangement uses TRBV10-3 and TRBJ1-6; no clear D. This CDR3 has 15 amino acids. V dropped 7 bases and J dropped 8 bases, with 18 bases sitting between them. Germline lookup yields CDR1 ENHRY and CDR2 SYGVKD. The CDR3 bases are TGTGCCATCACCGAAACAAGGGAGGTTGATTCACCCCTCCACTTT. Protein: CAITETREVDSPLHF.

The V and J genes are TRBV2 and TRBJ2-1, with D possibly matching TRBD2 (6 bases). Trimming cost V 1 base and J 8 bases, with 12 bases left between them. Germline CDR1 and CDR2: SNHLY and FYNNEI. This CDR3 spans 14 amino acids. The CDR3 sequence: CASSEETSIYEQFF. The DNA of the CDR3 is TGTGCCAGCAGTGAAGAGACTAGTATCTATGAGCAGTTCTTC. The whole variable domain, remainder taken from reference TRBV2 and TRBJ2-1, is EPEVTQTPSHQVTQMGQEVILRCVPISNHLYFYWYRQILGQKVEFLVSFYNNEISEKSEIFDDQFSVERPDGSNFTLKIRSTKLEDSAMYFCASSEETSIYEQFFGPGTRLTVL.

The chain has TRBV28 and TRBJ1-4, with D perhaps matching TRBD1 (6 bases). The V gene's germline CDR1 is MDHEN and CDR2 SYDVKM. The CDR3 loop spans 16 amino acids. The V and J ends lost 8 bases and 5 bases respectively, with 21 bases between them. CDR3 DNA sequence: TGTGCCAGCTCAGCGGGGGGGGGCAGGCGGAATGAAAAACTGTTTTTT. Translated, it gives CASSAGGGRRNEKLFF.

The chain joins TRBV25-1 to TRBJ1-4, with 7 positions matching TRBD1. The germline V gene has CDR1 MGHDK and CDR2 SYGVNS. The V gene end was trimmed by 4 bases and the J gene end by 3 bases; junction bases not matched to a gene: 8. CDR3 size: 16 residues. Written as DNA, the CDR3 is TGTGCCAGCAGTGGCCAAATAAGGGGGCCTAATGAAAAACTGTTTTTT. Encoded protein: CASSGQIRGPNEKLFF.

The chain employs TRBV7-8 and TRBJ2-1; TRBD2 agrees at 12 bases. The CDR3 is 15 amino acids. Germline trimming cut 4 bases from V and 7 bases from J; bases unmatched to any gene: 5. The germline V gene has CDR1 SGHVS and CDR2 FQNEAQ. The CDR3 DNA follows: TGTGCCAGCAGCTCCGGACTAGCGGGACCGAATGAGCAGTTCTTC. Translation gives CASSSGLAGPNEQFF.

This clone was counted once. The rearrangement links TRBV7-2 to TRBJ2-4, with D maybe TRBD2 (5 bases). Looked up from germline, CDR1 is SGHTA and CDR2 is FQGNSA. The CDR3 is 16 amino acids. Trimming took 5 bases from V and 0 from J, leaving 14 bases between them. The CDR3 spells CASSTRTHLAKNIQYF. The CDR3 region has the DNA TGTGCCAGCAGCACTCGGACTCATCTAGCCAAAAACATTCAGTACTTC.

V is TRBV6-5 and J is TRBJ1-3; D uncertain. The V end was cut by 2 bases, the J end by 0 bases, with 8 bases between. This CDR3 is built from 15 residues. Per germline, CDR1 MNHEY and CDR2 SVGAGI. The CDR3 is CASSYAEGSGNTIYF. The DNA of the CDR3 is TGTGCCAGCAGTTACGCGGAGGGCTCTGGAAACACCATATATTTT.

This chain joins TRBV9 and TRBJ2-1; 10 nucleotides line up with TRBD2. The V segment lost 3 bases and the J segment 8 bases; nucleotides outside the gene matches: 8. CDR3 length: 15 amino acids. Germline V gene data show CDR1 as SGDLS and CDR2 as YYNGEE. CDR3 amino acids: CASSESGRAADEQFF. CDR3 coding DNA: TGTGCCAGCAGCGAAAGCGGGAGGGCAGCGGATGAGCAGTTCTTC.

This clone was counted once. The chain couples TRBV7-9 to TRBJ2-3; TRBD1 matches at 7 bases. The V gene end was trimmed by 7 bases and the J gene end by 1 base; junction bases not matched to a gene: 14. Germline V gene sequence: CDR1 SEHNR, CDR2 FQNEAQ (reference sequence). The CDR3 has 17 amino acids. CDR3 sequence reads: CASNPLDRDPGTDTQYF. CDR3 in DNA: TGTGCCAGCAACCCACTCGACAGGGACCCCGGCACAGATACGCAGTATTTT.

The table lists this clone with a few counts. The chain uses TRBV9 and TRBJ2-5; 12 nucleotides match TRBD1. J was trimmed by 5 bases and V by 8 bases; bases with no gene match: 7. Germline lookup yields CDR1 SGDLS and CDR2 YYNGEE. This CDR3 comprises 14 residues. The CDR3 bases are TGTGCCAGTTCCGGGACAGGGGGCTTGGAGACCCAGTACTTC. As protein: CASSGTGGLETQYF.

V and J are TRBV15 and TRBJ1-2, with a weak D call TRBD1 (6 bases). V dropped 1 base and J dropped 0 bases, with 6 bases sitting between them. In germline, CDR1 is LNHNV, CDR2 YYDKDF (reference sequence). The length of the CDR3 is 14 residues. The CDR3 spells CATSRAGANYGYTF. CDR3 nucleotide sequence: TGTGCCACCAGCAGAGCAGGGGCTAACTATGGCTACACCTTC.

The chain's CDR3 is CATSDVSSGTVLYNEQFF. The CDR3 DNA reads TGTGCCACCAGTGATGTTTCCTCCGGGACTGTCCTGTACAATGAGCAGTTCTTC. The V gene is TRBV24-1, the J gene TRBJ2-1; D may be TRBD2 (6 bases). From germline, CDR1 is KGHDR and CDR2 SFDVKD. The CDR3 totals 18 residues. Trimming took 3 bases from V and 4 from J, leaving 21 bases between them.

The genes are TRBV10-3 and TRBJ1-2, with D uncertain. CDR1 is ENHRY and CDR2 is SYGVKD in the germline V gene. The CDR3 totals 15 residues. The ends were cut back, 0 bases at V and 0 bases at J, with 8 bases in the middle. CDR3 in DNA: TGTGCCATCAGTGAGTCATGGGGAGCTAACTATGGCTACACCTTC. Translation gives CAISESWGANYGYTF.